This T cell receptor (beta chain) was sequenced for a study of OX40 agonist ivuxolimab in advanced cancers. Study background: Enrolled patients in dose escalation had cancers that were hepatocellular carcinoma, melanoma, renal cell or head and neck cancer.

Generated by immunoSEQ multiplex PCR, the TCRdb table keeps only in-frame clones and is missing some. This table has 60,000 or so clones, roughly 86% appearing once. The timepoints at which blood was sampled were baseline, cycle 4 day 1, and cycle 7 day 1. The material was CD4+ or CD8+ T cells sorted from blood, obtained in a trial of the OX40 agonist ivuxolimab. This receptor was identified in an adult with an advanced solid tumor such as melanoma, head and neck, liver or kidney cancer.

The CDR3 loop reads CASSYVDGTYEQYF. In DNA form, the CDR3 reads TGTGCCAGTAGTTACGTGGACGGCACCTACGAGCAGTACTTC. V and J are TRBV19 and TRBJ2-7; D is uncertain. V was shortened by 5 bases and J by 2 bases, with 13 bases between the two germline ends. The CDR3 length is 14 residues. Germline lookup yields CDR1 LNHDA and CDR2 SQIVND (reference sequence).